Below, 3 T cell receptor beta chains from the same sample are listed, as sequenced in a study of human T cells and chemical hapten exposure. Indicated time point: pre-sensitization, week 0. Treatment defined: therapeutic diphenylcyclopropenone sensitization with weekly scalp DPC. TCRdb re-called the RACE reads through MiXCR, storing one row per CDR3 protein. This table has some 110,000 distinct CDR3 sequences, approximately 12% appearing once. The material was whole blood, obtained in connection with sensitization to the hapten diphenylcyclopropenone (DPC). These receptors were collected from a woman aged 50 to 65 with alopecia areata. Some clones in this sample may be carry-over from other donors' samples.

This clonotype has more than one count but fewer than ten. This rearrangement joins TRBV10-1 to TRBJ2-1, with D perhaps being TRBD1 or TRBD2 (5 bases each). Trimming pared 1 base from V and 6 bases from J, leaving 22 bases between. There are 18 residues in the CDR3. Germline loops: CDR1 WNHNN, CDR2 SYGVQD (reference sequence). CDR3 bases: TGCGCCAGCAGTGAGTTGGGGACGCCAAGCCAACAACCCAATGAGCAGTTCTTC. This codes for CASSELGTPSQQPNEQFF.

The table lists this clonotype with a few counts. This rearrangement joins TRBV20-1 to TRBJ2-7; D is perhaps TRBD1 (6 bases). The V end lost 6 bases, the J end lost 0 bases, and 18 bases lay between the germline ends. The CDR3 has 15 amino acids. In germline, CDR1 is DFQATT, CDR2 SNEGSKA (reference sequence). The CDR3: CSARTIGQSSYEQYF. The CDR3, as DNA: TGCAGTGCCAGAACTATAGGACAGAGCTCCTACGAGCAGTACTTC.

In this sample, this clonotype turned up a few times. This sequence joins TRBV11-2 and TRBJ2-7, with 10 bases lining up with TRBD2. The V and J ends lost 1 base and 4 bases, in that order; junction bases with no gene match: 1. This CDR3 has 14 residues. Germline CDR1 SGHAT, CDR2 FQNNGV. The CDR3 bases are TGTGCCAGCAGCTTAGCTAGCGGGGGATACGAGCAGTACTTC. This codes for CASSLASGGYEQYF.